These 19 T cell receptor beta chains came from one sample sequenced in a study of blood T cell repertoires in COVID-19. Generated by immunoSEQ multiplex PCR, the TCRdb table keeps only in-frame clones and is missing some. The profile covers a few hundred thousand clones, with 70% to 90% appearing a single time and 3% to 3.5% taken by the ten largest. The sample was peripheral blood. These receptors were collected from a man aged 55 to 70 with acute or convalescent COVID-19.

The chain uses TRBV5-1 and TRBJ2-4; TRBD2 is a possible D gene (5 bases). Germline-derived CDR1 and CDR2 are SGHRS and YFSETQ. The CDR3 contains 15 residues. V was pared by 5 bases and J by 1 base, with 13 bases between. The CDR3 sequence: CASRKVGEAKNIQYF. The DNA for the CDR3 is TGCGCCAGCAGAAAGGTGGGAGAGGCCAAAAACATTCAGTACTTC.

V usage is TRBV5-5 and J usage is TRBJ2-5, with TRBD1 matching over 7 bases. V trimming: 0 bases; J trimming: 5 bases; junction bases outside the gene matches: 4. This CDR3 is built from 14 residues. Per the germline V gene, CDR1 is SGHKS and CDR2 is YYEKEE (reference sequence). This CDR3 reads CASSLGGQEETQYF. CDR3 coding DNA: TGTGCCAGCAGCTTGGGAGGACAGGAGGAGACCCAGTACTTC.

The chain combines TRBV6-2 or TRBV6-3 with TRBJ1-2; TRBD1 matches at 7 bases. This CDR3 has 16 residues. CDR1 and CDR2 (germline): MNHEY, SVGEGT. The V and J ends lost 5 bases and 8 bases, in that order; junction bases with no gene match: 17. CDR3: CASSPRQGGRVRGYTF. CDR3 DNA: TGTGCCAGCAGTCCCCGACAGGGTGGAAGAGTGAGAGGCTACACCTTC.

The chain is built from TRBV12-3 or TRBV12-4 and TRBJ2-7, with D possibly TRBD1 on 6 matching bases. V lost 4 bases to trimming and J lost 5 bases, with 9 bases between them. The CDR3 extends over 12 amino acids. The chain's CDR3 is CASSSGGDEQYF. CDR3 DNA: TGTGCCAGCAGTTCTGGGGGCGACGAGCAGTACTTC.

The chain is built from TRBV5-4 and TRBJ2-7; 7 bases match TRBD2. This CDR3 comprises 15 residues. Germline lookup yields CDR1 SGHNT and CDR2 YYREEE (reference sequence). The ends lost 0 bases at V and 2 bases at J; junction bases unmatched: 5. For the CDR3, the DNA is TGTGCCAGCAGCTTGGGCGGGAGAAGTCCCTACGAGCAGTACTTC. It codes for CASSLGGRSPYEQYF.

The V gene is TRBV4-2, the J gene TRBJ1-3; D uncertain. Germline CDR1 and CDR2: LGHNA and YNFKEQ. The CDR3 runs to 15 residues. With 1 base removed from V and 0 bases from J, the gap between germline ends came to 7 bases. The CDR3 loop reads CASSQVRDSGNTIYF. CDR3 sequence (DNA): TGTGCCAGCAGCCAAGTCCGCGACTCTGGAAACACCATATATTTT.

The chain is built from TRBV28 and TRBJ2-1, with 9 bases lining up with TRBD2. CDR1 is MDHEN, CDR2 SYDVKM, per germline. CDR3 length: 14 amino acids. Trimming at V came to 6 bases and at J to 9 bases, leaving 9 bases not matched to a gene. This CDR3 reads CASRPAGGLSEQFF. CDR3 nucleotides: TGTGCCAGCAGACCAGCGGGGGGTTTGAGTGAGCAGTTCTTC.

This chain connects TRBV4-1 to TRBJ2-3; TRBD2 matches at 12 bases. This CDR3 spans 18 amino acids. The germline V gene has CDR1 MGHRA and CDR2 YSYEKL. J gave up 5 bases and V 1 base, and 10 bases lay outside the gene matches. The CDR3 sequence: CASSQGTLAGGTGDTQYF. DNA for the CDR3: TGCGCCAGCAGCCAAGGCACCCTAGCGGGGGGGACGGGAGATACGCAGTATTTT.

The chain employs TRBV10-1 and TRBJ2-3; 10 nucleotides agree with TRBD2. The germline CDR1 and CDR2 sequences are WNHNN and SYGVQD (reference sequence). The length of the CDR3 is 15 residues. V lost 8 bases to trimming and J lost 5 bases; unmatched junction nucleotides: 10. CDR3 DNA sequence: TGCGCCAGCGCCGCCCAGCGGGGGGGTGAAGATACGCAGTATTTT. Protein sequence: CASAAQRGGEDTQYF.

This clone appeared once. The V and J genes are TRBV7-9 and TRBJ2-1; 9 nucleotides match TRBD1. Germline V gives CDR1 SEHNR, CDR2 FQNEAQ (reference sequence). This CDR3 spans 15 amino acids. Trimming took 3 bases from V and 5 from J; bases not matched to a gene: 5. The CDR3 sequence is CASSFKDRGHNEQFF. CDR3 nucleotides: TGTGCCAGCAGCTTCAAGGACAGGGGCCACAATGAGCAGTTCTTC.

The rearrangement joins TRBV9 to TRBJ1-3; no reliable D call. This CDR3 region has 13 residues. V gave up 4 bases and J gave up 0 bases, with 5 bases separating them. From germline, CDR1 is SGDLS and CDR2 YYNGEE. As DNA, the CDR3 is TGTGCCAGCAGCCTGCGCTCTGGAAACACCATATATTTT. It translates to CASSLRSGNTIYF.

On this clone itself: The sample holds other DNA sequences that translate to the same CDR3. The CDR3 sequence: CASSQGSGPYEQYF. The CDR3 DNA reads TGTGCCAGCAGCCAAGGTAGCGGACCCTACGAGCAGTACTTC. This chain uses TRBV3-1 (or the pseudogene TRBV3-2) with TRBJ2-7; D may be TRBD2 (6 bases). Per germline, CDR1 LGHDT and CDR2 YNNKEL (reference sequence). The CDR3 runs 14 residues. V shed 1 base and J shed 2 bases, with 9 bases lying between them.

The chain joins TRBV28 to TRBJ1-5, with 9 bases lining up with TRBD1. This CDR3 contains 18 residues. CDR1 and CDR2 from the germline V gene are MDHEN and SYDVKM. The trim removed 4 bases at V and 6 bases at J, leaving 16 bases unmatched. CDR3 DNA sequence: TGTGCCAGCAGTTCGTCGGACAGGGGATTGGGGAGGGGTCAGCCCCAGCATTTT. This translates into CASSSSDRGLGRGQPQHF.

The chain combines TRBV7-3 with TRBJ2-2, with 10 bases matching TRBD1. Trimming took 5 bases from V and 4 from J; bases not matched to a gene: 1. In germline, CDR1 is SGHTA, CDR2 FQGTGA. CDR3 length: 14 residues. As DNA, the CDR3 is TGTGCCAGCAGCGACAGGGGGCGCACCGGGGAGCTGTTTTTT. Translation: CASSDRGRTGELFF.

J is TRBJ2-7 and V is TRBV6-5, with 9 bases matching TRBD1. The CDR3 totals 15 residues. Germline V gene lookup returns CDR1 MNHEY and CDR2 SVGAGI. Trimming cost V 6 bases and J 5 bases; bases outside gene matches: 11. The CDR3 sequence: CASSPRDRVMDEQYF. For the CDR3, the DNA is TGTGCCAGCAGCCCCCGGGACAGGGTTATGGACGAGCAGTACTTC.

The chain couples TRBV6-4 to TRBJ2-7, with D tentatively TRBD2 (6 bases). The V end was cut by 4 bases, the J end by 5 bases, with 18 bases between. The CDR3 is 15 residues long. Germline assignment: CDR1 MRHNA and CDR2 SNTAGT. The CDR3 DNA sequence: TGTGCCAGCAGTGGGTCGGGGGATAAGACGGACGAGCAGTACTTC. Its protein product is CASSGSGDKTDEQYF.

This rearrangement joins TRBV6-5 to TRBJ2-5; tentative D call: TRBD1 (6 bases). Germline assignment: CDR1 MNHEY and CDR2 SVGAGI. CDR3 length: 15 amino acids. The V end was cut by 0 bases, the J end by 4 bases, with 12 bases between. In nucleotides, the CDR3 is TGTGCCAGCAGTTACTCTGGGGGCTGGGGAGAGACCCAGTACTTC. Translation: CASSYSGGWGETQYF.

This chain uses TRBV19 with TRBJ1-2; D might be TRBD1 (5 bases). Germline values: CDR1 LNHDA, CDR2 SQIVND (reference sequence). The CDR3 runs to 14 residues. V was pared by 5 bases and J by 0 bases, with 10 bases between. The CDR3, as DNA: TGTGCCAGTAGTCCTCTGACAGCTAACTATGGCTACACCTTC. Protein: CASSPLTANYGYTF.

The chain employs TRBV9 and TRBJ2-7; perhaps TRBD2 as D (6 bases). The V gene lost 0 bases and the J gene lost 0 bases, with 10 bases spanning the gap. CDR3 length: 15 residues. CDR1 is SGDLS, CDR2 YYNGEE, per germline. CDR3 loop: CASSVGGGVSYEQYF. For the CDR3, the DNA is TGTGCCAGCAGCGTAGGAGGAGGGGTCTCCTACGAGCAGTACTTC.